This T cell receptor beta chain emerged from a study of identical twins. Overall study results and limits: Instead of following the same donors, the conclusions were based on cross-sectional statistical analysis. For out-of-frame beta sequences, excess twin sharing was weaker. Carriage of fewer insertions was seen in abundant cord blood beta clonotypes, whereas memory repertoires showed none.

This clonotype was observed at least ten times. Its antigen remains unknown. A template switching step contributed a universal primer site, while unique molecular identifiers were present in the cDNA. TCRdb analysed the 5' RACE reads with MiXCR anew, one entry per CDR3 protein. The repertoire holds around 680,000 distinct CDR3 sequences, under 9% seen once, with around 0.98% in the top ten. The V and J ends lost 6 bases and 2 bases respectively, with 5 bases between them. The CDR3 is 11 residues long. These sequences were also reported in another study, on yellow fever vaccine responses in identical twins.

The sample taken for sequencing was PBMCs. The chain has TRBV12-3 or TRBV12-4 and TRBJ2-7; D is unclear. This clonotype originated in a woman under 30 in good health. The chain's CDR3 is CASRATYEQYF. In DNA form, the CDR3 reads TGTGCCAGCAGAGCAACCTACGAGCAGTACTTC.